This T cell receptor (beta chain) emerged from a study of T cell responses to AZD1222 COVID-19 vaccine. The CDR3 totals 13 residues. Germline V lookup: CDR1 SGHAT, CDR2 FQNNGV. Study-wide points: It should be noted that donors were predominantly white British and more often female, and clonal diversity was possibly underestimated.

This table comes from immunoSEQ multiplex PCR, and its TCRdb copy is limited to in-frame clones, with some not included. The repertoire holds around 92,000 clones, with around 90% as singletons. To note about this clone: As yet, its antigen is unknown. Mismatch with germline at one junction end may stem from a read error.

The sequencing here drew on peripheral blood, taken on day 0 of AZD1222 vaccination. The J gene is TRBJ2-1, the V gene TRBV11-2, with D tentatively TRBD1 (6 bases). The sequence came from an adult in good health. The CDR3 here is CASSPSQGNAQFF. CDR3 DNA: TGTGCCAGCAGCCCTTCACAGGGCAATGCGCAGTTCTTC.